One sample yielded the 17 T cell receptor beta chains listed below, sequenced in a study of immune evolution from preneoplasia to lung adenocarcinoma (dated by TCRdb to the early 2020s). The receptor library was made with the immunoSEQ multiplex PCR assay. The table was pulled from immuneACCESS by TCRdb, which kept in-frame rearrangements only. Such tables lose some clones; where checked, under half of the loss comes from unresolved V genes, and the rest has no known cause. The sample table holds 13,000 or so clones, of which approximately 87% were seen once. The ten largest make up 3.8% of the sample. The sequenced sample was FFPE tissue from an adenomatous hyperplasia lung lesion. Sample cell subset or site, as interpreted from the label and publication: atypical adenomatous hyperplasia (AAH), lung preneoplasia. The receptor set was obtained from a person aged 45 to 69 with lung adenocarcinoma.

The chain links TRBV5-6 to TRBJ2-1, with 9 bases matching TRBD1. This CDR3 has 16 residues. Trimming took 4 bases from V and 2 from J; bases not matched to a gene: 7. Germline V gene data show CDR1 as SGHDT and CDR2 as YYEEEE. The CDR3 sequence is CASSPDRGLTYNEQFF. The CDR3 DNA reads TGTGCCAGCAGCCCGGACAGGGGCCTTACCTACAATGAGCAGTTCTTC.

This rearrangement joins TRBV29-1 to TRBJ1-1; 7 bases line up with TRBD1. Germline CDR1 and CDR2: SQVTM and ANQGSEA. The length of the CDR3 is 14 residues. Trimming at V came to 6 bases and at J to 4 bases, leaving 11 bases not matched to a gene. The CDR3 here is CSVSQGNSLTEAFF. CDR3 DNA: TGCAGCGTGTCACAGGGGAATTCACTCACTGAAGCTTTCTTT.

This clone was observed a single time. The CDR3 sequence is CASSLEVQGLKNTEAFF. The CDR3 region has the DNA TGCGCCAGCAGCTTGGAGGTTCAGGGGCTCAAGAACACTGAAGCTTTCTTT. The chain carries TRBV5-1 and TRBJ1-1, with D perhaps TRBD1 (6 bases). V lost 0 bases to trimming and J lost 1 base, with 16 bases between them. The CDR3 spans 17 residues. CDR1 and CDR2 (germline): SGHRS, YFSETQ. Together with reference TRBV5-1 and TRBJ1-1, the CDR3 gives the full variable domain: KAGVTQTPRYLIKTRGQQVTLSCSPISGHRSVSWYQQTPGQGLQFLFEYFSETQRNKGNFPGRFSGRQFSNSRSEMNVSTLELGDSALYLCASSLEVQGLKNTEAFFGQGTRLTVV.

This chain uses TRBV18 with TRBJ1-2, with D perhaps matching TRBD1 (5 bases). This CDR3 region has 15 residues. Per germline, CDR1 KGHSH and CDR2 LQKENI. V gave up 2 bases and J gave up 5 bases, with 15 bases separating them. The CDR3 loop reads CASSPMGVFRYGYTF. The CDR3 coding sequence is TGTGCCAGCTCACCAATGGGGGTTTTTCGATATGGCTACACCTTC.

V is TRBV9 and J is TRBJ2-3, with TRBD1 matching 8 bases. V was pared by 3 bases and J by 3 bases, with 9 bases of the junction left unmatched. Germline V lookup: CDR1 SGDLS, CDR2 YYNGEE. CDR3 size: 16 residues. In DNA form, the CDR3 reads TGTGCCAGCAGCGGGGGACCGGGACAGGTTACAGATACGCAGTATTTT. Its protein product is CASSGGPGQVTDTQYF.

CDR3 bases: TGTGCCAGCAGCTTAGAGGGAGGAGGGAACACCGGGGAGCTGTTTTTT. Translation: CASSLEGGGNTGELFF. The gene calls are TRBV7-8 and TRBJ2-2; weak D call: TRBD2 (6 bases). The germline V gene has CDR1 SGHVS and CDR2 FQNEAQ. This CDR3 comprises 16 residues. V lost 1 base to trimming and J lost 1 base, with 10 bases between them.

This clone was detected only once. The genes are TRBV30 and TRBJ2-7; D may be TRBD1 (6 bases). Trimming cost V 2 bases and J 5 bases, with 19 bases left between them. Germline CDR1 reads GTSNPN; CDR2 reads SVGIG (reference sequence). This CDR3 is built from 15 residues. CDR3 coding DNA: TGTGCCTGGAGTCCCGATCCAACATGGGGGCACGAGCAGTACTTC. The encoded protein is CAWSPDPTWGHEQYF. Full variable domain (missing parts from reference TRBV30 and TRBJ2-7): SQTIHQWPATLVQPVGSPLSLECTVEGTSNPNLYWYRQAAGRGLQLLFYSVGIGQISSEVPQNLSASRPQDRQFILSSKKLLLSDSGFYLCAWSPDPTWGHEQYFGPGTRLTVT.

V is TRBV7-9 and J is TRBJ2-1, with D possibly TRBD1 on 6 matching bases. The CDR3 is 13 amino acids. V was trimmed by 2 bases and J by 4 bases, leaving 6 bases between them. The V gene's germline CDR1 is SEHNR and CDR2 FQNEAQ (reference sequence). In nucleotides, the CDR3 is TGTGCCAGCAGCTTACAGGGGTACAATGAGCAGTTCTTC. Translation gives CASSLQGYNEQFF.

V usage is TRBV27 and J usage is TRBJ2-7, with D perhaps TRBD1 (6 bases). V was cut by 0 bases and J by 3 bases, with 24 bases left in between. Germline CDR1 is MNHEY and CDR2 is SMNVEV (reference sequence). The CDR3 runs 19 residues. In DNA form, the CDR3 reads TGTGCCAGCAGTTTATCGGCCAGGGGCGCGGAGAGCACACACTACGAGCAGTACTTC. Protein product: CASSLSARGAESTHYEQYF.

The chain links TRBV7-9 to TRBJ1-4; D call uncertain. Germline CDR1 is SEHNR and CDR2 is FQNEAQ (reference sequence). V was pared by 5 bases and J by 7 bases, with 8 bases between. The CDR3 runs 12 residues. The CDR3 sequence: CASSEDREKLFF. The CDR3 nucleotides read TGTGCCAGCAGCGAAGACCGTGAAAAACTGTTTTTT.

The V call is TRBV11-3, the J call TRBJ2-7; TRBD2 might be the D (5 bases). Germline V gene lookup returns CDR1 SGHNT and CDR2 YENEEA. The CDR3 has 15 residues. V lost 4 bases to trimming and J lost 0 bases, with 13 bases between them. CDR3 sequence: CASSSPGDSSYEQYF. The CDR3 region has the DNA TGTGCCAGCAGCTCCCCCGGGGATAGCTCCTACGAGCAGTACTTC.

J is TRBJ2-5 and V is TRBV7-9; 8 nucleotides match TRBD1. In germline, CDR1 is SEHNR, CDR2 FQNEAQ (reference sequence). Trimming cost V 1 base and J 5 bases; bases outside gene matches: 9. CDR3 length equals 16 residues. The CDR3 bases are TGTGCCAGCAGCTTAGGGCCAGGGGGCGTAGATGAGACCCAGTACTTC. Protein product: CASSLGPGGVDETQYF.

The V call is TRBV28, the J call TRBJ2-3, with D possibly matching TRBD2 (7 bases). V was cut by 6 bases and J by 6 bases, with 25 bases left in between. Germline CDR1 and CDR2: MDHEN and SYDVKM. This CDR3 has 17 amino acids. The CDR3 protein is CASRPSGGTGWTDTQYF. CDR3 sequence (DNA): TGTGCCAGCAGACCTTCGGGAGGTACAGGGTGGACGGATACGCAGTATTTT.

The chain employs TRBV19 and TRBJ1-2; the match to TRBD1 covers 8 bases. V dropped 3 bases and J dropped 3; count of bases not matched to a gene: 0. CDR3 length: 13 residues. Germline V CDR1 and CDR2: LNHDA, SQIVND (reference sequence). The CDR3: CASSMDRDYGYTF. CDR3 bases: TGTGCCAGTAGTATGGACAGGGACTATGGCTACACCTTC.

Remarks on this clone: The same CDR3 also results from other DNA sequences found in this sample. The CDR3 region is CASSLSGGYNEQFF. The CDR3 DNA reads as TGCGCCAGCAGCTTGAGTGGCGGGTACAATGAGCAGTTCTTC. The gene calls are TRBV5-1 and TRBJ2-1; possible D gene TRBD2, 5 bases. V lost 1 base and J 4 bases, leaving 9 bases between the germline ends. The CDR3 contains 14 residues. Per germline, CDR1 SGHRS and CDR2 YFSETQ.

The gene calls are TRBV7-2 and TRBJ1-5; D call uncertain. The CDR3 has 14 residues. Between the trimmed V and J ends, which lost 1 base and 4 bases, there was a span of 8 bases. Germline lookup yields CDR1 SGHTA and CDR2 FQGNSA. The CDR3 here is CASSLGAGNQPQHF. In DNA form, the CDR3 reads TGTGCCAGCAGCTTAGGGGCAGGAAATCAGCCCCAGCATTTT.

This chain links TRBV4-1 with TRBJ1-5, with D perhaps TRBD1 (5 bases). CDR1 is MGHRA and CDR2 is YSYEKL in the germline V gene. This CDR3 is 18 amino acids long. Trimming shortened V by 1 base and J by 0 bases, and 16 bases separated the two germline ends. In nucleotides, the CDR3 is TGCGCCAGCAGCCAAGTCCCCGGGAAGGGGTTTAGCAATCAGCCCCAGCATTTT. It translates to CASSQVPGKGFSNQPQHF.